This T cell receptor beta chain was sequenced for a study of cytomegalovirus exposure and HLA in healthy donors. This CDR3 region has 16 residues. Trimming stripped 3 bases from V and 1 base from J, with 16 bases between. Germline CDR1 and CDR2: LGHNA and YNFKEQ. In the PCR, 60 Vbeta and 13 Jbeta primers were used. Generated by immunoSEQ multiplex PCR, the TCRdb table keeps only in-frame clones and is missing some. Among fewer than 150,000 clones listed, around 85% were seen once. Sequenced: PBMCs. This receptor was taken from a woman younger than 45 in good health and CMV-seropositive. This chain links TRBV4-2 with TRBJ2-7; weak D call: TRBD2 (6 bases). CDR3 loop: CASSQALAGTSYEQYF. The CDR3 DNA sequence: TGTGCCAGCAGCCAGGCTTTGGCGGGGACTTCCTACGAGCAGTACTTC.